The 26 T cell receptor beta chains given below trace back to one sample, sequenced in a study of regulatory T cells in long-lasting Graves disease. HTBI primers from iRepertoire and Arm-PCR of CDR3 regions yielded the TCR beta libraries. One entry per CDR3 protein, called by TCRdb with MiXCR from the multiplex PCR reads. This sample yields about 620,000 distinct CDR3 sequences, of which approximately 15% are seen a single time; around 18% belongs to the top ten. Time point described: newly diagnosed GD, antithyroid drugs for less than 3 months. RNA extracted from PBMCs served as the sequencing template. This same sample was also taken into another study, of T cells in Graves' hyperthyroidism and ophthalmopathy.

The input for sequencing was peripheral blood mononuclear cells (PBMCs), taken at new diagnosis, from a patient treated with antithyroid drugs. All receptors derive from a woman in her twenties or thirties with Graves disease.

This clonotype was seen many times. The chain links TRBV30 to TRBJ2-7; perhaps TRBD2 as D (6 bases). The V gene's germline CDR1 is GTSNPN and CDR2 SVGIG (reference sequence). This CDR3 comprises 12 residues. The ends were cut back, 0 bases at V and 4 bases at J, with 7 bases in the middle. CDR3 in amino acids: CAWSVSGYEQYF. Here the CDR3 DNA reads TGTGCCTGGAGTGTAAGCGGGTACGAGCAGTACTTC.

Many counts were recorded for this clonotype. This chain links TRBV20-1 with TRBJ1-2; weak D call: TRBD1 (5 bases). V lost 4 bases and J 1 base, leaving 13 bases between the germline ends. The CDR3 extends over 14 amino acids. Germline values: CDR1 DFQATT, CDR2 SNEGSKA (reference sequence). The chain's CDR3 is CSAKKRQINYGYTF. DNA for the CDR3: TGCAGTGCTAAGAAGAGACAGATTAACTATGGCTACACCTTC.

The chain joins TRBV18 to TRBJ1-1; TRBD1 might be the D (5 bases). Germline V gene lookup returns CDR1 KGHSH and CDR2 LQKENI. This CDR3 is 13 amino acids long. With 2 bases removed from V and 4 bases from J, the gap between germline ends came to 8 bases. DNA for the CDR3: TGTGCCAGCTCACCAGGGGCGGGCACTGAAGCTTTCTTT. Amino acids: CASSPGAGTEAFF.

The rearrangement links TRBV19 to TRBJ1-1, with a possible D match to TRBD1 (5 bases). V lost 0 bases and J lost 5, with 13 bases in between. The germline V gene encodes CDR1 LNHDA and CDR2 SQIVND (reference sequence). The CDR3 spans 15 residues. The CDR3 DNA reads TGTGCCAGTAGTATAGATGGGGCTGTAGGGACTGAAGCTTTCTTT. Encoded protein: CASSIDGAVGTEAFF. The full variable domain, completed using reference TRBV19 and TRBJ1-1, is DGGITQSPKYLFRKEGQNVTLSCEQNLNHDAMYWYRQDPGQGLRLIYYSQIVNDFQKGDIAEGYSVSREKKESFPLTVTSAQKNPTAFYLCASSIDGAVGTEAFFGQGTRLTVV.

This clonotype was picked up many times. This chain links TRBV6-5 with TRBJ1-2, with 7 bases matching TRBD1. J was trimmed by 0 bases and V by 4 bases; bases with no gene match: 20. CDR1 is MNHEY and CDR2 is SVGAGI in the germline V gene. CDR3 length: 20 residues. CDR3 sequence reads: CASSFSTQGFTGSANYGYTF. CDR3 sequence (DNA): TGTGCCAGCAGTTTTTCGACACAGGGGTTCACCGGGAGTGCTAACTATGGCTACACCTTC.

This clonotype has only a few counts. The V call is TRBV24-1, the J call TRBJ2-7; 8 bases align to TRBD2. The CDR3 is 15 amino acids. J gave up 3 bases and V 4 bases, and 7 bases lay outside the gene matches. Germline V gene lookup returns CDR1 KGHDR and CDR2 SFDVKD. CDR3 in amino acids: CATSDRRGGNYEQYF. CDR3 nucleotides: TGTGCCACCAGTGACCGCCGGGGGGGGAACTACGAGCAGTACTTC.

This clonotype was recorded at least ten times. The V gene is TRBV20-1, the J gene TRBJ1-2; no clear D. Germline loops: CDR1 DFQATT, CDR2 SNEGSKA (reference sequence). The V end was cut by 4 bases, the J end by 3 bases, with 15 bases between. This CDR3 has 14 amino acids. CDR3 DNA: TGCAGTGCTACCCCGGAGAGGGCCGACTATGGCTACACCTTC. Protein: CSATPERADYGYTF.

This clonotype has ten or more counts. This sequence joins TRBV6-1 and TRBJ1-2; no clear D gene. The CDR3 is 14 residues long. V dropped 5 bases and J dropped 4 bases, with 14 bases sitting between them. Germline V gives CDR1 MNHNS, CDR2 SASEGT. CDR3 in DNA: TGTGCCAGCAGTCGGTCCGGTGAACCCTATGGCTACACCTTC. Translation gives CASSRSGEPYGYTF.

At least ten counts were recorded for this clonotype. The genes are TRBV28 and TRBJ1-4; 7 nucleotides align to TRBD1. Looked up from germline, CDR1 is MDHEN and CDR2 is SYDVKM. The CDR3 runs to 14 residues. The V segment lost 6 bases and the J segment 5 bases; nucleotides outside the gene matches: 6. DNA for the CDR3: TGTGCCAGCAGCCTCGGGACAGTCAATGAAAAACTGTTTTTT. Its translation: CASSLGTVNEKLFF. Based on the CDR3 plus reference TRBV28 and TRBJ1-4, the full variable domain is DVKVTQSSRYLVKRTGEKVFLECVQDMDHENMFWYRQDPGLGLRLIYFSYDVKMKEKGDIPEGYSVSREKKERFSLILESASTNQTSMYLCASSLGTVNEKLFFGSGTQLSVL.

This clonotype was seen ten or more times. This chain joins TRBV6-2 or TRBV6-3 and TRBJ2-2, with D uncertain. The CDR3 extends over 14 amino acids. V was pared by 4 bases and J by 0 bases, with 6 bases between. Germline V gives CDR1 MNHEY, CDR2 SVGEGT. Written as DNA, the CDR3 is TGTGCCAGCAGTTGGCGGCCGAACACCGGGGAGCTGTTTTTT. As protein: CASSWRPNTGELFF.

This clonotype was seen more than once but under ten times. The rearrangement joins TRBV3-1 to TRBJ1-3; D is perhaps TRBD1 (5 bases). CDR1 is LGHDT, CDR2 YNNKEL, per germline (reference sequence). This CDR3 contains 13 residues. Between the trimmed V and J ends, which lost 0 bases and 7 bases, there was a span of 7 bases. Here the CDR3 DNA reads TGTGCCAGCAGCCAAGATCCAGGGAACACCATATATTTT. This encodes CASSQDPGNTIYF.

In this sample, this clonotype turned up many times. The rearrangement uses TRBV28 and TRBJ1-6; 11 bases match TRBD1. V was clipped by 6 bases and J by 14 bases; unmatched bases: 9. This CDR3 is 14 amino acids long. Germline values: CDR1 MDHEN, CDR2 SYDVKM. This CDR3 is CASRAGGQGASLHF. The CDR3 region has the DNA TGTGCCAGCAGGGCGGGAGGACAGGGGGCTTCCCTCCACTTT.

This clonotype was counted between two and nine times. The V and J genes are TRBV5-1 and TRBJ2-2; no definite D call. This CDR3 region has 15 residues. With 1 base removed from V and 4 bases from J, the gap between germline ends came to 11 bases. Per germline, CDR1 SGHRS and CDR2 YFSETQ. The CDR3 nucleotides are TGCGCCAGCAGCTTGTACGACTTATCCACCGGGGAGCTGTTTTTT. This gives the protein CASSLYDLSTGELFF.

At least ten counts were recorded for this clonotype. The rearrangement links TRBV28 to TRBJ2-1; D is perhaps TRBD1 (5 bases). This CDR3 comprises 13 residues. The germline V gene encodes CDR1 MDHEN and CDR2 SYDVKM. The ends were cut back, 6 bases at V and 0 bases at J, with 6 bases in the middle. CDR3 coding DNA: TGTGCCAGCAGGGGGCCCTCCTACAATGAGCAGTTCTTC. Translating gives CASRGPSYNEQFF. The full variable domain, rest sourced from reference TRBV28 and TRBJ2-1, is DVKVTQSSRYLVKRTGEKVFLECVQDMDHENMFWYRQDPGLGLRLIYFSYDVKMKEKGDIPEGYSVSREKKERFSLILESASTNQTSMYLCASRGPSYNEQFFGPGTRLTVL.

J is TRBJ1-2 and V is TRBV3-1; D is uncertain. Per the germline V gene, CDR1 is LGHDT and CDR2 is YNNKEL (reference sequence). This CDR3 is built from 15 residues. The V end lost 4 bases, the J end lost 3 bases, and 15 bases lay between the germline ends. CDR3 protein: CASSPRLSTYYGYTF. The CDR3 DNA follows: TGTGCCAGCAGCCCCCGCCTTAGCACCTACTATGGCTACACCTTC.

In regard to this clonotype: The CDR3 ends on some other residue instead of the conserved phenylalanine or tryptophan, so this is likely a read error. V usage is TRBV27 and J usage is TRBJ1-1, with D hard to call. The CDR3 spans 13 residues. V shed 4 bases and J shed 6 bases, with 12 bases lying between them. CDR1 MNHEY and CDR2 SMNVEV come from the germline V gene (reference sequence). The CDR3 DNA is TGTGCCAGCAGTTCCCGGCAGTGGGCTGAAGCTTTCTCT. It yields the protein CASSSRQWAEAFS.

Comments on this clonotype: A much larger clone lies a single base off, so this may be a read error. The chain employs TRBV6-9 and TRBJ2-5, with 11 bases matching TRBD1. The germline gives CDR1 MNHGY, CDR2 SVAAGI. The CDR3 runs to 17 residues. The CDR3 DNA sequence: TGTGCCAGCAGTTATTGGGGACAGGGGGAGTACCAAGCGACCCAGTACTTC. Protein: CASSYWGQGEYQATQYF.

The chain joins TRBV18 to TRBJ1-6, with D perhaps matching TRBD1 (5 bases). CDR3 size: 14 residues. Germline CDR1 and CDR2: KGHSH and LQKENI. The germline V and J ends were trimmed by 8 bases and 7 bases, with 15 bases remaining between them. In DNA, the CDR3 is TGTGCCAGCAGCCCAGGGACCGAGAATTCACCCCTCCACTTT. Encoded protein: CASSPGTENSPLHF. Based on the CDR3 plus reference TRBV18 and TRBJ1-6, the full variable domain is NAGVMQNPRHLVRRRGQEARLRCSPMKGHSHVYWYRQLPEEGLKFMVYLQKENIIDESGMPKERFSAEFPKEGPSILRIQQVVRGDSAAYFCASSPGTENSPLHFGNGTRLTVT.

In its sample, this clonotype was seen a few times. It may be a read error: a sequence one base away is much more abundant. The CDR3 coding sequence is TGTGCCAGCGGGCGGGCAGGTGGCTACGAGCAGTACTTC. Protein sequence: CASGRAGGYEQYF. This chain connects TRBV2 to TRBJ2-7; TRBD2 might be the D (5 bases). Trimming left V 8 bases short and J 3 bases short, with 14 bases between. This CDR3 spans 13 amino acids. Germline CDR1 and CDR2: SNHLY and FYNNEI.

This clonotype was picked up many times. The chain combines TRBV12-3 or TRBV12-4 with TRBJ2-1, with D perhaps being TRBD1 or TRBD2 (5 bases each). The germline V and J ends were trimmed by 3 bases and 9 bases, with 12 bases remaining between them. This CDR3 spans 13 amino acids. The CDR3, as DNA: TGTGCCAGCAGTTTCGGGGCACGGATTGAGCAGTTCTTC. Translated: CASSFGARIEQFF.

In this sample, this clonotype turned up a few times. CDR3 sequence: CSVERGSGTDTQYF. CDR3 coding DNA: TGCAGCGTTGAACGGGGGAGTGGGACAGATACGCAGTATTTT. The V gene is TRBV29-1, the J gene TRBJ2-3; the D gene is possibly TRBD2 (6 bases). The CDR3 length is 14 residues. Germline V gives CDR1 SQVTM, CDR2 ANQGSEA. Trimming took 2 bases from V and 3 from J, leaving 12 bases between them.

Regarding this clonotype: An end of the junction differs from the germline gene, which may be a read error. CDR3 residues: CASSRTLNAEAFF. Here the CDR3 DNA reads TGTGCCAGCAGCCGGACCCTGAACGCTGAAGCTTTCTTT. The V call is TRBV7-2, the J call TRBJ1-1; D unclear. Germline CDR1 SGHTA, CDR2 FQGNSA. CDR3 length: 13 residues.

This clonotype was detected many times. The rearrangement links TRBV7-8 to TRBJ2-4; 7 bases line up with TRBD1. The J segment lost 8 bases and the V segment lost 5 bases, leaving 12 bases of the junction unmatched. The CDR3 spans 15 residues. Germline lookup yields CDR1 SGHVS and CDR2 FQNEAQ. CDR3 sequence: CASSLRDSKLDIQYF. The CDR3 DNA follows: TGTGCCAGCAGCCTACGGGACAGCAAACTAGACATTCAGTACTTC.

The sample holds many counts of this clonotype. V usage is TRBV12-3 or TRBV12-4 and J usage is TRBJ1-2, with 7 bases matching TRBD1. The CDR3 is made up of 14 amino acids. V was pared by 5 bases and J by 8 bases, with 11 bases of the junction left unmatched. CDR3 DNA sequence: TGTGCCAGCAGTCTCCGACAGGGATCTTGGGGCTACACCTTC. Translation: CASSLRQGSWGYTF.

This clonotype was seen repeatedly, ten times or more. The CDR3 protein is CASTWDGPVTGELFF. CDR3 coding DNA: TGTGCCAGTACATGGGACGGTCCGGTCACCGGGGAGCTGTTTTTT. The rearrangement joins TRBV6-1 to TRBJ2-2; possibly TRBD1 or TRBD2 for D (5 bases each). With 9 bases removed from V and 4 bases from J, the gap between germline ends came to 18 bases. The germline V gene encodes CDR1 MNHNS and CDR2 SASEGT. The CDR3 is made up of 15 amino acids.

The chain uses TRBV6-1 and TRBJ1-3; D is possibly TRBD1 (5 bases). From germline, CDR1 is MNHNS and CDR2 SASEGT. CDR3 length: 16 amino acids. Trimming shortened V by 6 bases and J by 0 bases, and 15 bases separated the two germline ends. This chain's CDR3 is CASRRDPPYSGNTIYF. CDR3 DNA: TGTGCCAGCAGGAGGGACCCTCCTTACTCTGGAAACACCATATATTTT.